Detailed here is one T cell receptor beta chain. Its antigen remains unidentified. This may be a read error: a much more frequent sequence differs by one nucleotide. TCR beta VDJ and CDR3 profiling used genomic DNA as template. TCRdb passed the reads through MiXCR, listing each CDR3 protein once. The sample holds about 220,000 distinct CDR3 sequences, 30% to 40% seen once. Germline V gives CDR1 SGHNT, CDR2 YYREEE (reference sequence). Trimming cost V 3 bases and J 4 bases; bases outside gene matches: 7. This CDR3 has 15 residues. The data belong to a study of CD8+CD57+ T cells in acquired aplastic anemia. On the study more broadly: Sorted CD4+ and CD8+ cells gave an average of approximately 3.1 ug of DNA. Healthy donors yielded around 11 million CD4+ cell reads on average.

General study points: The study identified twenty-nine CD8+ CDR3 sequences shared by patients and controls. CD8+ Simpson's diversity did not differ significantly between patients and controls.

This receptor was taken from a human donor in good health, serving as a control. The J gene is TRBJ1-2, the V gene TRBV5-4; 9 bases are shared with TRBD1. Sequencing was carried out using sorted CD4+, CD8+, or CD8+CD57+ T cells (not recorded which) from PBMCs. The CDR3 loop is CASSSVGGQGYGYTF. In DNA, the CDR3 is TGTGCCAGCAGCTCGGTGGGGGGACAGGGCTATGGCTACACCTTC.